This TCR beta chain was documented in a study of regulatory T cells. The PCR used 52 TRBV and 13 TRBJ primers. TCRdb's copy holds only in-frame clones and misses some; the assay was immunoSEQ multiplex PCR. The table has 21,000 or so clones, approximately 93% seen once; the top ten hold approximately 3.3%. Autoimmunity was present in every CD3G-deficient patient, worse in two. At testing, patients were 2 to 39 years old, with reduced naive and increased memory T-cell proportions. The CDR3 runs to 17 residues. CDR1 and CDR2 from the germline V gene are MNHNS and SASEGT. V shed 3 bases, J shed 4 bases, and the junction held 11 bases outside the gene matches. About this clone itself: Its antigen is not known.

Study-wide points: In patients, unique TRB V-J pairs were restricted and V/J usage skewed, especially in Tregs. Shannon entropy was nonsignificantly lower in patient CD8+ T cells than control CD8+ cells.

This chain joins TRBV6-1 and TRBJ2-3, with 9 bases matching TRBD2. The clonotype comes from a child under 10 years old with CD3G deficiency. Specimen: CD8+ T cells sorted from blood. CDR3 in amino acids: CASSEWMAGGPADTQYF. For the CDR3, the DNA is TGTGCCAGCAGTGAGTGGATGGCGGGAGGGCCCGCAGATACGCAGTATTTT.